Described below is a single T cell receptor (beta chain) sequence and its context. Its matching antigen is unknown. Each of the donors was a healthy bone marrow donor. This entry is derived from a study of cytomegalovirus exposure and HLA in healthy donors. Study outcomes and limitations: High specificity and sensitivity for cytomegalovirus status were reported for the classifier.

The CDR3 covers 13 residues. The V end lost 1 base, the J end lost 10 bases, and 12 bases lay between the germline ends. The germline V gene encodes CDR1 KGHSH and CDR2 LQKENI. PCR involved 60 Vbeta and 13 Jbeta primers. Produced via immunoSEQ multiplex PCR; TCRdb's table is partial and in-frame only. There are over 150,000 clones in the sample; around 63% occur only once, and less than 5% lies in the top ten. Sample: PBMCs. The chain carries TRBV18 and TRBJ2-3; D ambiguous. The clonotype originates from a woman in her late teens or twenties in good health and CMV-seropositive. CDR3 coding DNA: TGTGCCAGCTCACCACGAGATCAAGAGGCGCAGTATTTT. It specifies CASSPRDQEAQYF.